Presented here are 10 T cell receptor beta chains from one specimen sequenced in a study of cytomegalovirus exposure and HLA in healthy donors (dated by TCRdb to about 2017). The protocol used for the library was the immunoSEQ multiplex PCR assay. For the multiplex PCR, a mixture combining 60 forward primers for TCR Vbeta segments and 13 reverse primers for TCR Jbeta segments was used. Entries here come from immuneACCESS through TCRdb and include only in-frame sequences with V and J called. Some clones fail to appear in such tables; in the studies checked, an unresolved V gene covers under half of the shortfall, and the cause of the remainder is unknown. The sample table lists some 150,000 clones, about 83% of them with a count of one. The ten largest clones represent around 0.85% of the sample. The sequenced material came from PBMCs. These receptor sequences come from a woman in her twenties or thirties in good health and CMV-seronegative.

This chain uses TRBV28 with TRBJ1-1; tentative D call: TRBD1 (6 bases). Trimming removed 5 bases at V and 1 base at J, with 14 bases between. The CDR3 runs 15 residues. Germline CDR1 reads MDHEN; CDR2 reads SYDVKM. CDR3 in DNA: TGTGCCAGCAGTAAGGCAGGGGCAAGGAACACTGAAGCTTTCTTT. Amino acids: CASSKAGARNTEAFF.

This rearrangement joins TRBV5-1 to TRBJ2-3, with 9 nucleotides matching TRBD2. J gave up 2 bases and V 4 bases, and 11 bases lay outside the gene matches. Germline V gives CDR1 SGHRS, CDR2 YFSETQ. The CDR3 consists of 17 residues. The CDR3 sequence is CASSGTFSSGNTDTQYF. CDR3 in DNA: TGCGCCAGCAGCGGGACATTCTCTAGCGGGAACACAGATACGCAGTATTTT.

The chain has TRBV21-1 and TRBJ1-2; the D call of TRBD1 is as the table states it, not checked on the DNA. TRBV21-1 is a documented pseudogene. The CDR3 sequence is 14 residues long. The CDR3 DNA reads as TGTGCCAGCAGCTGGTGGGACAGGGTTAGTAACTACACCTTC. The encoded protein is CASSWWDRVSNYTF.

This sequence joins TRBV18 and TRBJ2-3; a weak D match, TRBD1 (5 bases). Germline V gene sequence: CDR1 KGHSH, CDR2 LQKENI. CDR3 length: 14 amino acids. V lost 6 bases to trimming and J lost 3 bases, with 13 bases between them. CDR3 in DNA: TGTGCCAGCTCGCCCAGGGTTTCGACAGATACGCAGTATTTT. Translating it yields CASSPRVSTDTQYF.

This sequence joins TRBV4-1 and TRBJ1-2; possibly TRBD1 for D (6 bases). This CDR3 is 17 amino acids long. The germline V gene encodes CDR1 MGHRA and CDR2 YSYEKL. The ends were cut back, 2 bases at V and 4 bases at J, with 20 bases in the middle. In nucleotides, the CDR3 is TGCGCCAGCAGCCAATCAAATTTTATTGGGACAACCTATGGCTACACCTTC. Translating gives CASSQSNFIGTTYGYTF.

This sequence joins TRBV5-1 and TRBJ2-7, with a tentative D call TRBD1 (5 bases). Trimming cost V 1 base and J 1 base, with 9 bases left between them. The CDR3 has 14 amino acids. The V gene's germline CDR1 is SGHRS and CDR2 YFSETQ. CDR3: CASSLTGISYEQYF. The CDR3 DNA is TGCGCCAGCAGCTTGACAGGAATTTCCTACGAGCAGTACTTC.

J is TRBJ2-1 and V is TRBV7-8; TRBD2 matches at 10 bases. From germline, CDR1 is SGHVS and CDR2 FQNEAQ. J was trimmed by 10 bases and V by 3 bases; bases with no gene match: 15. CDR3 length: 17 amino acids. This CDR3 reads CASSFRFSGGPGGEQFF. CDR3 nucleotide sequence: TGTGCCAGCAGCTTCCGTTTTAGCGGGGGGCCAGGAGGGGAGCAGTTCTTC.

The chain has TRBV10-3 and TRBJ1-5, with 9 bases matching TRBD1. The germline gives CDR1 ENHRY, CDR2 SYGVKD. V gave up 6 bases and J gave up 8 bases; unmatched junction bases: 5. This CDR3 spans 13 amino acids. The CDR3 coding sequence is TGTGCCATCAGCGGACAGGGGATCGAGCCCCAGCATTTT. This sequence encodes CAISGQGIEPQHF.

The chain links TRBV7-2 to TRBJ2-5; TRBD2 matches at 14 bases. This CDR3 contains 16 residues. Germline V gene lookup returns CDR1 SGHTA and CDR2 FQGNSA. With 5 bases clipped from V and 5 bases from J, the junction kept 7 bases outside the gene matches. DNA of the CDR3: TGTGCCAGCAGCCCCGGGACTAGCGGGGGATCGGAGACCCAGTACTTC. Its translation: CASSPGTSGGSETQYF.

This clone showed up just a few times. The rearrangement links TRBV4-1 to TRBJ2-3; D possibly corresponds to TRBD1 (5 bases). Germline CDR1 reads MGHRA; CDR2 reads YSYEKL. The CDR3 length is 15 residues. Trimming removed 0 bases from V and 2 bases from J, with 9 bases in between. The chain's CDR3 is CASSQEAGITDTQYF. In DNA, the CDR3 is TGCGCCAGCAGCCAAGAAGCAGGGATCACAGATACGCAGTATTTT.